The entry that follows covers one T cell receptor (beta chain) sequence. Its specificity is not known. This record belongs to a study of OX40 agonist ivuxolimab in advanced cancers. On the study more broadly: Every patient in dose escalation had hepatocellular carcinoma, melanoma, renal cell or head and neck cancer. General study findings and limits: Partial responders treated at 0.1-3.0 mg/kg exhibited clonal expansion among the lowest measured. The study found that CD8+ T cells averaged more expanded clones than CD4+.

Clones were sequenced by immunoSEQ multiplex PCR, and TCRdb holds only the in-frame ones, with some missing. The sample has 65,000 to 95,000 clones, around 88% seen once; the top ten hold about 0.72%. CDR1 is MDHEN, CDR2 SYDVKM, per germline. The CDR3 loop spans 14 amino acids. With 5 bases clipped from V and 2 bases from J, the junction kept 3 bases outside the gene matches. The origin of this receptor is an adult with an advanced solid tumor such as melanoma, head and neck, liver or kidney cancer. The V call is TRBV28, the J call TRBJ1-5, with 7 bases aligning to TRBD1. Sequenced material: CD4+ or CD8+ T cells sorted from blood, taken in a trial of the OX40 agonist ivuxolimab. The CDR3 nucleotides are TGTGCCAGCAGTACCACAGGGGGCAATCAGCCCCAGCATTTT. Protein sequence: CASSTTGGNQPQHF.